The 31 T cell receptor beta chains in this list originate from one sample, sequenced in a study of cytomegalovirus exposure and HLA in healthy donors. Researchers ran the PCR with 60 Vbeta and 13 Jbeta primers. Using immunoSEQ multiplex PCR, the repertoire was profiled, and TCRdb retains in-frame clones only, with some absent. The profile shows about 160,000 clones, roughly four fifths of them singletons. The sequencing input was PBMCs. These receptors originate from a woman in her thirties or forties in good health and CMV-seronegative.

This sequence joins TRBV5-1 and TRBJ2-5; a possible D gene is TRBD1 (5 bases). The assigned J gene may be wrong: the sequence end matches TRBJ2-7 better. Per germline, CDR1 SGHRS and CDR2 YFSETQ. CDR3 size: 15 residues. The CDR3 reads CASSLGQGRSYEQYF. The DNA of the CDR3 is TGCGCCAGCAGCTTGGGGCAGGGTAGGTCCTACGAGCAGTACTTC.

This sequence joins TRBV5-1 and TRBJ1-6; 8 bases match TRBD1. Germline loops: CDR1 SGHRS, CDR2 YFSETQ. V shed 4 bases and J 6 bases; nucleotides not matched to a gene: 6. The CDR3 has 15 amino acids. This CDR3 is CASSGGQGSNSPLHF. As DNA, the CDR3 is TGCGCCAGCAGCGGAGGACAGGGTTCTAATTCACCCCTCCACTTT.

In nucleotides, the CDR3 is TGCGCCAGCAGCTTGGGGGGCCCTTCCTATGGCTACACCTTC. Encoded protein: CASSLGGPSYGYTF. This chain joins TRBV5-1 and TRBJ1-2; perhaps TRBD1 as D (5 bases). From germline, CDR1 is SGHRS and CDR2 YFSETQ. The CDR3 runs 14 residues. V lost 0 bases and J lost 4, with 10 bases in between.

The chain recombines TRBV6-5 with TRBJ1-2, with D uncertain. Trimming shortened V by 4 bases and J by 8 bases, and 11 bases separated the two germline ends. The germline gives CDR1 MNHEY, CDR2 SVGAGI. The CDR3 loop spans 12 amino acids. This chain's CDR3 is CASSSEPPGYTF. The DNA of the CDR3 is TGTGCCAGCAGTTCCGAGCCTCCGGGCTACACCTTC.

The gene calls are TRBV2 and TRBJ2-7; TRBD1 aligns across 7 bases. The J segment lost 2 bases and the V segment lost 1 base, leaving 8 bases of the junction unmatched. This CDR3 comprises 16 residues. Germline V gives CDR1 SNHLY, CDR2 FYNNEI. The CDR3 DNA sequence: TGTGCCAGCAGTGAAGAGAGGGGGCGGGTGACCTACGAGCAGTACTTC. It encodes CASSEERGRVTYEQYF.

V is TRBV11-2 and J is TRBJ2-5; D gene uncertain. The ends were cut back, 2 bases at V and 1 base at J, with 8 bases in the middle. The CDR3 loop spans 14 amino acids. Germline-derived CDR1 and CDR2 are SGHAT and FQNNGV. This chain's CDR3 is CASSLSYPQETQYF. In DNA form, the CDR3 reads TGTGCCAGCAGCTTATCCTATCCCCAAGAGACCCAGTACTTC.

The CDR3 loop is CASSLVYHEQFF. Written as DNA, the CDR3 is TGTGCCAGCAGCTTGGTTTATCATGAGCAGTTCTTC. J is TRBJ2-1 and V is TRBV5-6; no clear D gene. The CDR3 has 12 amino acids. CDR1 is SGHDT, CDR2 YYEEEE, per germline. The V and J ends lost 0 bases and 8 bases respectively, with 6 bases between them.

The chain has TRBV5-1 and TRBJ1-1; TRBD1 agrees at 8 bases. Germline trimming cut 1 base from V and 0 bases from J; bases unmatched to any gene: 5. CDR3 size: 16 residues. The germline V gene has CDR1 SGHRS and CDR2 YFSETQ. CDR3 protein: CASSLIAGQVNTEAFF. DNA of the CDR3: TGCGCCAGCAGCTTGATCGCGGGACAGGTGAACACTGAAGCTTTCTTT. The variable domain in full, with the rest retrieved from reference TRBV5-1 and TRBJ1-1, is KAGVTQTPRYLIKTRGQQVTLSCSPISGHRSVSWYQQTPGQGLQFLFEYFSETQRNKGNFPGRFSGRQFSNSRSEMNVSTLELGDSALYLCASSLIAGQVNTEAFFGQGTRLTVV.

The sample holds one count of this clone. In DNA, the CDR3 is TGTGCCAGCAGCTTACACACGAACACTGAAGCTTTCTTT. Its translation is CASSLHTNTEAFF. This chain joins TRBV7-3 and TRBJ1-1; unclear D gene. Germline values: CDR1 SGHTA, CDR2 FQGTGA. V lost 2 bases, J lost 1 base, and 5 bases lay in between. The CDR3 runs to 13 residues.

This clone was seen only once. V usage is TRBV2 and J usage is TRBJ1-4; D might be TRBD1 (6 bases). In germline, CDR1 is SNHLY, CDR2 FYNNEI. There are 13 residues in the CDR3. V was shortened by 6 bases and J by 7 bases, with 12 bases between the two germline ends. The CDR3 DNA follows: TGTGCCAGCAGGAGGGGGTTGAGTGAAAAACTGTTTTTT. Translation: CASRRGLSEKLFF. Together with reference TRBV2 and TRBJ1-4, the CDR3 gives the full variable domain: EPEVTQTPSHQVTQMGQEVILRCVPISNHLYFYWYRQILGQKVEFLVSFYNNEISEKSEIFDDQFSVERPDGSNFTLKIRSTKLEDSAMYFCASRRGLSEKLFFGSGTQLSVL.

This chain joins TRBV15 and TRBJ2-3; D is possibly TRBD1 (5 bases). CDR1 is LNHNV, CDR2 YYDKDF, per germline (reference sequence). Deletions cut 1 base from V and 0 bases from J, with 17 bases between. This CDR3 has 18 amino acids. The CDR3 is CATSRGSAAGLSTDTQYF. DNA for the CDR3: TGTGCCACCAGCAGAGGCTCGGCGGCAGGGCTTAGCACAGATACGCAGTATTTT.

This chain uses TRBV18 with TRBJ2-7; D is perhaps TRBD1 (5 bases). Trimming took off 2 bases at V and 2 bases at J, with 10 bases between the two ends. Per the germline V gene, CDR1 is KGHSH and CDR2 is LQKENI. The CDR3 totals 14 residues. CDR3 sequence (DNA): TGTGCCAGCTCACCAAGGGCAGGGACCTACGAGCAGTACTTC. It is translated as CASSPRAGTYEQYF.

The chain uses TRBV9 and TRBJ2-2; a possible D gene is TRBD1 (6 bases). V was shortened by 0 bases and J by 4 bases, with 13 bases between the two germline ends. CDR3 size: 16 residues. Germline V gene sequence: CDR1 SGDLS, CDR2 YYNGEE. The CDR3 loop is CASSVGGRGFTGELFF. In nucleotides, the CDR3 is TGTGCCAGCAGCGTAGGAGGCAGGGGCTTCACCGGGGAGCTGTTTTTT.

The chain employs TRBV18 and TRBJ2-6; D is undetermined. Trimming cost V 3 bases and J 0 bases, with 6 bases left between them. The CDR3 has 15 amino acids. Germline V gene lookup returns CDR1 KGHSH and CDR2 LQKENI. The CDR3 sequence is CASSPLDSGANVLTF. The CDR3, as DNA: TGTGCCAGCTCACCCCTAGACTCTGGGGCCAACGTCCTGACTTTC.

This clone was counted once. This chain links TRBV6-1 with TRBJ1-1; D remains ambiguous. This CDR3 comprises 11 residues. Looked up from germline, CDR1 is MNHNS and CDR2 is SASEGT. Trimming left V 10 bases short and J 4 bases short, with 10 bases between. As DNA, the CDR3 is TGTGCCATTTCCCGGGGCACTGAAGCTTTCTTT. As protein: CAISRGTEAFF.

This chain connects TRBV10-3 to TRBJ1-2; TRBD1 aligns across 11 bases. The ends lost 0 bases at V and 4 bases at J; junction bases unmatched: 7. CDR1 is ENHRY and CDR2 is SYGVKD in the germline V gene. The CDR3 length is 17 residues. CDR3: CAISESLGTGGFYGYTF. As DNA, the CDR3 is TGTGCCATCAGTGAGTCGCTCGGGACAGGGGGTTTCTATGGCTACACCTTC.

The chain links TRBV7-9 to TRBJ2-5; TRBD1 is a possible D gene (6 bases). Germline loops: CDR1 SEHNR, CDR2 FQNEAQ (reference sequence). Trimming cost V 3 bases and J 4 bases, with 15 bases left between them. CDR3 length equals 15 residues. CDR3 sequence (DNA): TGTGCCAGCAGCTTCTACAGGGTTTACGGAGAGACCCAGTACTTC. Its protein product is CASSFYRVYGETQYF.

This clone was observed a handful of times. The V call is TRBV28, the J call TRBJ2-7; 10 nucleotides agree with TRBD2. J gave up 2 bases and V 2 bases, and 12 bases lay outside the gene matches. Germline CDR1 MDHEN, CDR2 SYDVKM. The length of the CDR3 is 18 residues. The chain's CDR3 is CASSLDWLAGDTTYEQYF. The CDR3 DNA reads TGTGCCAGCAGTTTAGATTGGCTAGCGGGGGATACAACCTACGAGCAGTACTTC. The full variable domain, rest sourced from reference TRBV28 and TRBJ2-7, is DVKVTQSSRYLVKRTGEKVFLECVQDMDHENMFWYRQDPGLGLRLIYFSYDVKMKEKGDIPEGYSVSREKKERFSLILESASTNQTSMYLCASSLDWLAGDTTYEQYFGPGTRLTVT.

This sequence joins TRBV18 and TRBJ1-2, with 8 bases that match TRBD1. Germline values: CDR1 KGHSH, CDR2 LQKENI. The CDR3 consists of 15 residues. V shed 1 base and J 7 bases; nucleotides not matched to a gene: 8. DNA for the CDR3: TGTGCCAGCTCACCACAGGACAGGGCGGAATCTGGCTACACCTTC. Its protein is CASSPQDRAESGYTF.

V gene TRBV28 combines with J gene TRBJ2-6; possibly TRBD2 for D (5 bases). The length of the CDR3 is 18 residues. Trimming shortened V by 5 bases and J by 4 bases, and 21 bases separated the two germline ends. Per the germline V gene, CDR1 is MDHEN and CDR2 is SYDVKM. CDR3 in amino acids: CASSRPDGGSTGANVLTF. CDR3 nucleotide sequence: TGTGCCAGCAGTCGGCCGGACGGAGGCTCTACCGGGGCCAACGTCCTGACTTTC.

The chain uses TRBV5-4 and TRBJ2-2; 7 bases map to TRBD2. The CDR3 contains 16 residues. V lost 6 bases to trimming and J lost 5 bases; unmatched junction nucleotides: 13. From germline, CDR1 is SGHNT and CDR2 YYREEE (reference sequence). The CDR3 DNA follows: TGTGCCAGCACCCGGGGAGGGGCCCGGGAAACCGGGGAGCTGTTTTTT. Translated: CASTRGGARETGELFF.

The rearrangement links TRBV6-1 to TRBJ2-6, with D unresolved. The V gene's germline CDR1 is MNHNS and CDR2 SASEGT. CDR3 length equals 15 residues. V shed 1 base and J shed 0 bases, with 4 bases lying between them. CDR3 region: CASSEGSSGANVLTF. The CDR3, as DNA: TGTGCCAGCAGTGAAGGGAGCTCTGGGGCCAACGTCCTGACTTTC.

As concerns this clone: The junction shows a germline mismatch at one end, possibly a read error. This chain joins TRBV7-9 and TRBJ2-5; 7 positions match TRBD1. This CDR3 is 15 amino acids long. Germline-derived CDR1 and CDR2 are SEHNR and FQNEAQ (reference sequence). In DNA form, the CDR3 reads TGTTCCAGCAGCCCGCTTCGACAGGGCCAAGAGACCCAGTACTTC. It yields the protein CSSSPLRQGQETQYF.

Concerning this clone: Additional DNA sequences in this sample encode the identical CDR3. The chain links TRBV5-1 to TRBJ2-3; no clear D gene. The germline gives CDR1 SGHRS, CDR2 YFSETQ. V lost 0 bases to trimming and J lost 1 base, with 9 bases between them. This CDR3 has 15 amino acids. The CDR3 loop is CASSLVGVGTDTQYF. The CDR3 DNA sequence: TGCGCCAGCAGCTTGGTCGGTGTGGGCACAGATACGCAGTATTTT.

The chain has TRBV5-1 and TRBJ2-1, with 7 bases lining up with TRBD1. The ends lost 0 bases at V and 7 bases at J; junction bases unmatched: 13. The CDR3 has 17 residues. The V gene's germline CDR1 is SGHRS and CDR2 YFSETQ. CDR3 nucleotides: TGCGCCAGCAGCTTGGATAGGCCTTTGGACAGGTCTAATGAGCAGTTCTTC. It yields the protein CASSLDRPLDRSNEQFF. Full variable domain (rest looked up from reference TRBV5-1 and TRBJ2-1): KAGVTQTPRYLIKTRGQQVTLSCSPISGHRSVSWYQQTPGQGLQFLFEYFSETQRNKGNFPGRFSGRQFSNSRSEMNVSTLELGDSALYLCASSLDRPLDRSNEQFFGPGTRLTVL.

V gene TRBV6-6 combines with J gene TRBJ1-2; the match to TRBD1 covers 7 bases. This CDR3 is built from 14 residues. V shed 7 bases, J shed 0 bases, and the junction held 5 bases outside the gene matches. CDR1 and CDR2 (germline): MNHNY, SVGAGI (reference sequence). The chain's CDR3 is CASIRDRANYGYTF. The CDR3 nucleotides read TGTGCCAGCATTCGGGACAGAGCTAACTATGGCTACACCTTC.

This chain joins TRBV28 and TRBJ1-2, with D hard to call. The CDR3 has 12 residues. Germline V gene data show CDR1 as MDHEN and CDR2 as SYDVKM. Trimming removed 8 bases from V and 4 bases from J, with 11 bases in between. CDR3 coding DNA: TGTGCCAGCGGTCAGGATCCCTATGGCTACACCTTC. As protein: CASGQDPYGYTF.

The chain combines TRBV7-9 with TRBJ2-7, with TRBD2 identical over 10 bases. The CDR3 contains 14 residues. The V segment lost 5 bases and the J segment 6 bases; nucleotides outside the gene matches: 7. Germline CDR1 reads SEHNR; CDR2 reads FQNEAQ (reference sequence). DNA of the CDR3: TGTGCCAGCAGCGAGCGGGGGGGGAATGCCGAGCAGTACTTC. Translated: CASSERGGNAEQYF.

The rearrangement links TRBV7-2 to TRBJ1-1; no clear D gene. The CDR3 runs to 13 residues. V lost 1 base and J 5 bases, leaving 8 bases between the germline ends. Germline values: CDR1 SGHTA, CDR2 FQGNSA. CDR3 protein: CASSLGGWTEAFF. CDR3 nucleotides: TGTGCCAGCAGCTTAGGAGGGTGGACTGAAGCTTTCTTT.

The V gene is TRBV5-6, the J gene TRBJ1-6; TRBD1 agrees at 8 bases. V was clipped by 1 base and J by 9 bases; unmatched bases: 3. Germline V CDR1 and CDR2: SGHDT, YYEEEE. CDR3 size: 14 residues. In DNA form, the CDR3 reads TGTGCCAGCAGCTTGTGGACAGGGCGTTCACCCCTCCACTTT. Amino acids: CASSLWTGRSPLHF.

The chain has TRBV7-6 and TRBJ1-1; D is uncertain. The germline V gene has CDR1 SGHVS and CDR2 FNYEAQ. This CDR3 is built from 13 residues. The ends were cut back, 6 bases at V and 1 base at J, with 9 bases in the middle. CDR3 region: CASRQSTNTEAFF. CDR3 DNA sequence: TGTGCCAGCAGACAGTCAACGAACACTGAAGCTTTCTTT.